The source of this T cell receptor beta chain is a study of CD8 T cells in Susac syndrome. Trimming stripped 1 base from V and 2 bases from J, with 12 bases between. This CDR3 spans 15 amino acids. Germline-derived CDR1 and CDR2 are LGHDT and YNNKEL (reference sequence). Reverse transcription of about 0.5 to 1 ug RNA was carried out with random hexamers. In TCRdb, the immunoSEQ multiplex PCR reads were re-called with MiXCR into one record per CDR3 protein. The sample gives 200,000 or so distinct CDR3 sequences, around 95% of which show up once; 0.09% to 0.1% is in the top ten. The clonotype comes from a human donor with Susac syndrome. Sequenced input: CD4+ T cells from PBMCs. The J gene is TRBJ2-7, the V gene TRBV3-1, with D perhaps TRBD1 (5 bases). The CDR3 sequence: CASSQGAGKTYEQYF. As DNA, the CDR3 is TGTGCCAGCAGCCAAGGGGCAGGGAAGACCTACGAGCAGTACTTC.